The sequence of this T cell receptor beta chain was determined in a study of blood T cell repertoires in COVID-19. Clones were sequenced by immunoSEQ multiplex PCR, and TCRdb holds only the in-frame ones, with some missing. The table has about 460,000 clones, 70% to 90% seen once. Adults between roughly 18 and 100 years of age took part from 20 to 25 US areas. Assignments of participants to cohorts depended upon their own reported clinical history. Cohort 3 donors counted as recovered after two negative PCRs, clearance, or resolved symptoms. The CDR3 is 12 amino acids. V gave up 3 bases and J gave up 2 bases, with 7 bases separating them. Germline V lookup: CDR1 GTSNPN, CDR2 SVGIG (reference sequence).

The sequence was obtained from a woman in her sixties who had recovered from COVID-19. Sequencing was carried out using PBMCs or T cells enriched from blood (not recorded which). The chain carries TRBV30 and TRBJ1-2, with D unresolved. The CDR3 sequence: CAWRTPNYGYTF. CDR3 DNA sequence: TGTGCCTGGAGGACACCGAACTATGGCTACACCTTC.